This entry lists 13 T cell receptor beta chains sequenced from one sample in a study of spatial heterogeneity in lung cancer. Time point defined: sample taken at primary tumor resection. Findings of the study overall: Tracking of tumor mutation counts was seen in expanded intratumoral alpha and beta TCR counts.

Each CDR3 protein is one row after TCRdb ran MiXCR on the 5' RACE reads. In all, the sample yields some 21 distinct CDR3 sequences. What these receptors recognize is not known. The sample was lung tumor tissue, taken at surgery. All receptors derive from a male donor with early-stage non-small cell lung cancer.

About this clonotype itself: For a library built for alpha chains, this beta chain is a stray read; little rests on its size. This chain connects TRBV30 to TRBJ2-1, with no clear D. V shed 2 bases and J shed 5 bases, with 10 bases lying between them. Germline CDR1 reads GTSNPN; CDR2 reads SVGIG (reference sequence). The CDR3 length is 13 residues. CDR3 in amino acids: CAWSFGRDNEQFF. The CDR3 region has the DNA TGTGCCTGGAGTTTCGGCCGAGACAATGAGCAGTTCTTC.

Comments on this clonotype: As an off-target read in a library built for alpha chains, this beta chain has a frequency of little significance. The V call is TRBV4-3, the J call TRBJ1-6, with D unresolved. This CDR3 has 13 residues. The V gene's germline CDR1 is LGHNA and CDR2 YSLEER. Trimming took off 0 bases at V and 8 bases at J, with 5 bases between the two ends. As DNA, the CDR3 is TGCGCCAGCAGCCAAGATCGGGATTCACCCCTCCACTTT. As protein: CASSQDRDSPLHF.

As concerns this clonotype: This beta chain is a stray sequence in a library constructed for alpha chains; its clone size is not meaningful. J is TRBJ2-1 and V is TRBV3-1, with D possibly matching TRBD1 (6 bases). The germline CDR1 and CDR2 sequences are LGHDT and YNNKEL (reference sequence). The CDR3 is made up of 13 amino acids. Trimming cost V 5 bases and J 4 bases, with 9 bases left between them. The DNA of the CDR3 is TGTGCCAGCAGCTCCACAGGGTACAATGAGCAGTTCTTC. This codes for CASSSTGYNEQFF.

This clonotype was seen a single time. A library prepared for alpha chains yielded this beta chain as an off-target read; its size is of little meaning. The CDR3 DNA follows: TGCGCCAGCAGCTGGGGGAGTATGCAAGAGACCCAGTACTTC. This gives the protein CASSWGSMQETQYF. V usage is TRBV5-1 and J usage is TRBJ2-5, with D perhaps being TRBD1 or TRBD2 (5 bases each). The germline V gene has CDR1 SGHRS and CDR2 YFSETQ. The CDR3 is made up of 14 amino acids. Trimming pared 3 bases from V and 2 bases from J, leaving 11 bases between.

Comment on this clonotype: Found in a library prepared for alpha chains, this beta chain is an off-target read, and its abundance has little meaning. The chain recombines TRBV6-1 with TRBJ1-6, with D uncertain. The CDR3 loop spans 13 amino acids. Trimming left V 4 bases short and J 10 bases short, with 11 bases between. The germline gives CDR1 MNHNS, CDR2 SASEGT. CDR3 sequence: CASSGRVYSPLHF. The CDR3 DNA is TGTGCCAGCAGTGGGAGGGTCTACTCACCCCTCCACTTT.

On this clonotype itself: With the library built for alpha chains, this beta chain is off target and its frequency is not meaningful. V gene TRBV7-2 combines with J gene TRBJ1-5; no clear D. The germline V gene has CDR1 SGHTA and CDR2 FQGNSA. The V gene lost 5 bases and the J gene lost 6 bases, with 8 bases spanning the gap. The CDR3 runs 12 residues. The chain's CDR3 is CASSPPGQPQHF. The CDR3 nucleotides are TGTGCCAGCAGCCCACCTGGTCAGCCCCAGCATTTT. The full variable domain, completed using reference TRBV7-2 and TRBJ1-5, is GAGVSQSPSNKVTEKGKDVELRCDPISGHTALYWYRQSLGQGLEFLIYFQGNSAPDKSGLPSDRFSAERTGGSVSTLTIQRTQQEDSAVYLCASSPPGQPQHFGDGTRLSIL.

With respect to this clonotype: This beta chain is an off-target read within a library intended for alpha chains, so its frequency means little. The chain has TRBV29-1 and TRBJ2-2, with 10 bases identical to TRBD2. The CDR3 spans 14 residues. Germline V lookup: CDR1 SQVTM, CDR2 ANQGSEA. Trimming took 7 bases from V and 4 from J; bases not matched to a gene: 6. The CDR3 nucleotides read TGCAGCGGCCTAGCGGGGGATATCACCGGGGAGCTGTTTTTT. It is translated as CSGLAGDITGELFF.

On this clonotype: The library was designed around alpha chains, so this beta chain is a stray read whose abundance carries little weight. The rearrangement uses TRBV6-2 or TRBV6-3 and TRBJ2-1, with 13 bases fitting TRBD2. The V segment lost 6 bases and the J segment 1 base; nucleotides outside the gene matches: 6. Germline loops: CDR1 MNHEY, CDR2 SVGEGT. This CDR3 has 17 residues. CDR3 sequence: CASRSGTSGASYNEQFF. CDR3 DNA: TGTGCCAGCAGATCCGGGACTAGCGGGGCTTCCTACAATGAGCAGTTCTTC.

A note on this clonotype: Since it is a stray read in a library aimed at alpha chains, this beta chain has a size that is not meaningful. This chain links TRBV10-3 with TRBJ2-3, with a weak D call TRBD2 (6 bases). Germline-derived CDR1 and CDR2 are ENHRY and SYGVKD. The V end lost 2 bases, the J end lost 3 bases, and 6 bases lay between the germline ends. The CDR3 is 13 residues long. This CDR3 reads CAISEAGTDTQYF. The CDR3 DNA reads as TGTGCCATCAGTGAGGCGGGGACAGATACGCAGTATTTT.

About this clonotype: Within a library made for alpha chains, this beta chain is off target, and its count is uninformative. Here the CDR3 reads CASNLGRSTDTQYF. CDR3 coding DNA: TGTGCCAGCAACTTGGGCCGAAGCACAGATACGCAGTATTTT. The chain joins TRBV12-3 or TRBV12-4 to TRBJ2-3; D gene unclear. The CDR3 totals 14 residues. V lost 7 bases, J lost 0 bases, and 11 bases lay in between.

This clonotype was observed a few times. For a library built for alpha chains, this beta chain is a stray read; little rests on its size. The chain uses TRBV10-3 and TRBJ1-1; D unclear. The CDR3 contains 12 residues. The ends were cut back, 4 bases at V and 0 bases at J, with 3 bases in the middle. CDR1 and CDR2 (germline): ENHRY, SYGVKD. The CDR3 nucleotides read TGTGCCATCAGTGGTATGAACACTGAAGCTTTCTTT. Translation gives CAISGMNTEAFF.

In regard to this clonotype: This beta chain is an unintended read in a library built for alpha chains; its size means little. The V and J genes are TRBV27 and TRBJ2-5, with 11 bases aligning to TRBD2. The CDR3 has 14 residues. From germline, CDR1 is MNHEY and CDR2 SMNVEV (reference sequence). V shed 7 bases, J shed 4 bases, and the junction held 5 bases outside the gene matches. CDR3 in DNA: TGTGCCAGCAAAGGACTAGCGGGCGGAGAGACCCAGTACTTC. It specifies CASKGLAGGETQYF.

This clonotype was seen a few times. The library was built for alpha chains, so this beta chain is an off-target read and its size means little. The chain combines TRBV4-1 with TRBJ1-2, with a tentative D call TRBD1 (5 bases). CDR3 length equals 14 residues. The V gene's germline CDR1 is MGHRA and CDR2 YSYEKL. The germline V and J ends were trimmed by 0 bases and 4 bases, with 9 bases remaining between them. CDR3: CASSQDAGRYGYTF. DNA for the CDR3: TGCGCCAGCAGCCAAGATGCGGGACGCTATGGCTACACCTTC.